The 18 T cell receptor beta chains listed next were all sequenced from one sample in a study of control samples from healthy donors and cancer patients. Sequencing used immunoSEQ multiplex PCR; TCRdb keeps in-frame clones, though not all of them. The data show fewer than 95,000 clones, about 85% seen once. The sequenced sample consisted of blood. These receptors came from a woman aged 45-65 years in good health.

V is TRBV21-1 and J is TRBJ2-7. TRBV21-1 is a documented pseudogene. The CDR3 totals 17 residues. CDR3 residues: CASSKDLRGQGIDEQYF. CDR3 coding DNA: TGTGCCAGCAGCAAAGATTTAAGAGGGCAGGGAATCGACGAGCAGTACTTC.

This sequence joins TRBV13 and TRBJ2-5; 9 nucleotides agree with TRBD2. Germline V gene sequence: CDR1 PRHDT, CDR2 FYEKMQ (reference sequence). CDR3 size: 15 residues. V was clipped by 5 bases and J by 6 bases; unmatched bases: 10. This CDR3 is CASSPPQRGEKTQYF. The CDR3 DNA follows: TGTGCCAGCAGCCCCCCCCAGCGGGGGGAAAAGACCCAGTACTTC. The full variable domain, completed using reference TRBV13 and TRBJ2-5, is AAGVIQSPRHLIKEKRETATLKCYPIPRHDTVYWYQQGPGQDPQFLISFYEKMQSDKGSIPDRFSAQQFSDYHSELNMSSLELGDSALYFCASSPPQRGEKTQYFGPGTRLLVL.

This clone has only one observation. CDR3 in DNA: TGTGCCAGCAGCCGCAGGGGATCGCTGGAGAACACTGAAGCTTTCTTT. Its translation: CASSRRGSLENTEAFF. V and J are TRBV2 and TRBJ1-1; D is possibly TRBD1 (6 bases). The CDR3 runs to 16 residues. Germline CDR1 is SNHLY and CDR2 is FYNNEI. The V end was cut by 6 bases, the J end by 1 base, with 18 bases between.

The chain joins TRBV28 to TRBJ1-2; a weak D match, TRBD1 (6 bases). V was shortened by 2 bases and J by 8 bases, with 12 bases between the two germline ends. The CDR3 runs to 13 residues. CDR1 is MDHEN, CDR2 SYDVKM, per germline. The CDR3 here is CASSLNRAQGYTF. The DNA for the CDR3 is TGTGCCAGCAGTTTAAACAGGGCGCAAGGCTACACCTTC.

Concerning this clone: One junction end disagrees with the germline gene, perhaps due to a read error. V gene TRBV18 combines with J gene TRBJ2-1; D gene ambiguous. Germline V gene data show CDR1 as KGHSH and CDR2 as LQKENI. The CDR3 has 17 residues. The CDR3 coding sequence is TGTGCCAGCTCATCACCAGAAGTCGCGAAAGGATACAATGAGCAGTTCTTC. This translates into CASSSPEVAKGYNEQFF. The whole variable domain, filled in from reference TRBV18 and TRBJ2-1, reads NAGVMQNPRHLVRRRGQEARLRCSPMKGHSHVYWYRQLPEEGLKFMVYLQKENIIDESGMPKERFSAEFPKEGPSILRIQQVVRGDSAAYFCASSSPEVAKGYNEQFFGPGTRLTVL.

The rearrangement joins TRBV27 to TRBJ1-1; D unclear. CDR1 is MNHEY, CDR2 SMNVEV, per germline (reference sequence). The V and J ends lost 3 bases and 4 bases respectively, with 9 bases between them. There are 13 residues in the CDR3. CDR3 protein: CASSFRWGTEAFF. CDR3 nucleotide sequence: TGTGCCAGCAGTTTTCGGTGGGGCACTGAAGCTTTCTTT.

This clone was counted only a few times. This chain joins TRBV9 and TRBJ1-4; D perhaps matches TRBD1 (5 bases). V dropped 3 bases and J dropped 0 bases, with 12 bases sitting between them. The CDR3 consists of 16 residues. Germline values: CDR1 SGDLS, CDR2 YYNGEE. CDR3 DNA: TGTGCCAGCAGCGACCCCCGGGGGGCAACTAATGAAAAACTGTTTTTT. It encodes CASSDPRGATNEKLFF.

The chain joins TRBV28 to TRBJ1-1; 7 positions agree with TRBD1. Germline V gene sequence: CDR1 MDHEN, CDR2 SYDVKM. The CDR3 is made up of 13 amino acids. Unmatched junction bases numbered 9, after V lost 11 bases and J lost 3 bases. The CDR3, as DNA: TGTGCCCATGGGAGGGGGCGGGACACTGAAGCTTTCTTT. Translating gives CAHGRGRDTEAFF.

This sequence joins TRBV19 and TRBJ1-1; D may be TRBD1 (6 bases). V was cut by 5 bases and J by 2 bases, with 12 bases left in between. The CDR3 has 14 residues. Germline V gene sequence: CDR1 LNHDA, CDR2 SQIVND (reference sequence). The CDR3 loop is CASSPQGLNTEAFF. The CDR3 DNA follows: TGTGCCAGTAGTCCACAGGGACTCAACACTGAAGCTTTCTTT.

V is TRBV5-1 and J is TRBJ1-4; D unclear. CDR1 is SGHRS and CDR2 is YFSETQ in the germline V gene. The CDR3 has 14 amino acids. Trimming removed 5 bases at V and 3 bases at J, with 11 bases between. This CDR3 reads CASSIWGANEKLFF. The CDR3 DNA follows: TGCGCCAGCAGTATTTGGGGAGCTAATGAAAAACTGTTTTTT.

V is TRBV6-5 and J is TRBJ1-1; maybe TRBD1 (5 bases). The CDR3 sequence is 13 residues long. Between the trimmed V and J ends, which lost 5 bases and 6 bases, there was a span of 13 bases. The V gene's germline CDR1 is MNHEY and CDR2 SVGAGI. CDR3 DNA: TGTGCCAGCAGTCGGGACCCCGGGGCTGAAGCTTTCTTT. Translated: CASSRDPGAEAFF.

The chain links TRBV20-1 to TRBJ1-5; TRBD1 agrees at 10 bases. The CDR3 loop spans 14 amino acids. Trimming removed 6 bases from V and 3 bases from J; junction bases left unmatched: 5. The germline CDR1 and CDR2 sequences are DFQATT and SNEGSKA (reference sequence). The CDR3 sequence is CSASDRGLNQPQHF. The CDR3 DNA reads as TGCAGTGCAAGTGACAGGGGGCTCAATCAGCCCCAGCATTTT.

This chain uses TRBV28 with TRBJ2-1; D possibly corresponds to TRBD1 (6 bases). V lost 7 bases and J 4 bases, leaving 20 bases between the germline ends. Germline V CDR1 and CDR2: MDHEN, SYDVKM. The CDR3 spans 16 residues. This CDR3 is CASNPSTGTGYNEQFF. The CDR3 DNA is TGTGCCAGCAACCCCTCCACAGGGACGGGATACAATGAGCAGTTCTTC.

The V gene is TRBV7-2, the J gene TRBJ2-1; 7 bases are shared with TRBD2. Germline CDR1 is SGHTA and CDR2 is FQGNSA. The CDR3 totals 15 residues. The J segment lost 5 bases and the V segment lost 2 bases, leaving 6 bases of the junction unmatched. Here the CDR3 DNA reads TGTGCCAGCAGCTTAACGCGGGGGACCAACAATGAGCAGTTCTTC. This encodes CASSLTRGTNNEQFF.

The V call is TRBV4-3, the J call TRBJ2-7, with D perhaps assigned TRBD1 or TRBD2 (5 bases each). Trimming removed 4 bases from V and 2 bases from J, with 12 bases in between. This CDR3 region has 14 residues. Germline CDR1 LGHNA, CDR2 YSLEER. CDR3 residues: CASSPQRGPYEQYF. CDR3 in DNA: TGCGCCAGCAGCCCGCAGAGGGGTCCCTACGAGCAGTACTTC.

The gene calls are TRBV3-1 (or the pseudogene TRBV3-2) and TRBJ1-2; 9 nucleotides align to TRBD1. The CDR3 extends over 16 amino acids. Trimming took 4 bases from V and 2 from J; bases not matched to a gene: 8. Germline loops: CDR1 LGHDT, CDR2 YNNKEL (reference sequence). The CDR3 DNA is TGTGCCAGCAGCCCCAGTGGACAGGGGCGAAACTATGGCTACACCTTC. Protein product: CASSPSGQGRNYGYTF.

This clone was observed a single time. The chain employs TRBV20-1 and TRBJ2-5; 10 bases match TRBD2. Germline V lookup: CDR1 DFQATT, CDR2 SNEGSKA (reference sequence). J lost 4 bases, V lost 3 bases, and 5 bases had no gene match. CDR3 length: 14 amino acids. The DNA of the CDR3 is TGCAGTGCTAGTGGTAGCGGGGGGTTAGAGACCCAGTACTTC. It translates to CSASGSGGLETQYF.

V usage is TRBV25-1 and J usage is TRBJ1-6; perhaps TRBD1 as D (6 bases). Per the germline V gene, CDR1 is MGHDK and CDR2 is SYGVNS. The CDR3 extends over 12 amino acids. Trimming took off 6 bases at V and 7 bases at J, with 7 bases between the two ends. The CDR3 DNA follows: TGTGCCAGCAGGAGGGGGAATTCACCCCTCCACTTT. Its translation: CASRRGNSPLHF.